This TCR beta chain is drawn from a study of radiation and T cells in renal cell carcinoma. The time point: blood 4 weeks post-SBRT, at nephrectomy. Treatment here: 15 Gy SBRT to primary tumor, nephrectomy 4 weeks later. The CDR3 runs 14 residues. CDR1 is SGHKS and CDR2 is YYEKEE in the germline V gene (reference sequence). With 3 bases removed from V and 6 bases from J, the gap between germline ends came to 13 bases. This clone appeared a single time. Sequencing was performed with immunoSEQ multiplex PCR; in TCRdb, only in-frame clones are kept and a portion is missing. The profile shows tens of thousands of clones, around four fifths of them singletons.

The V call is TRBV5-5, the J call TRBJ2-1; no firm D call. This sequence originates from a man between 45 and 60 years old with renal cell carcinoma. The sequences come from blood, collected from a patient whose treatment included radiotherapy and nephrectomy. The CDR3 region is CASSYQGSANEQFF. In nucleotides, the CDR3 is TGTGCCAGCAGCTATCAAGGGTCGGCCAATGAGCAGTTCTTC.